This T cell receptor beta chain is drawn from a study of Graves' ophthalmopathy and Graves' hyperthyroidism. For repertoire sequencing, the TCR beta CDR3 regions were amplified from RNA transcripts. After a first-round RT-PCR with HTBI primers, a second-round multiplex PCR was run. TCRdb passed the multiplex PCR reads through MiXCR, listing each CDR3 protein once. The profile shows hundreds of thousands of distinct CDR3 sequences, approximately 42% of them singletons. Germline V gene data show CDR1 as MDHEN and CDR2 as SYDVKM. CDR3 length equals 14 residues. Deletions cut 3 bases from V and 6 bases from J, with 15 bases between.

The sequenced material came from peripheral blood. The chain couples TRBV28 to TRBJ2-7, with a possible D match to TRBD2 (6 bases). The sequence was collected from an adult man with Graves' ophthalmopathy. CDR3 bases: TGTGCCAGCAGTTTGCCTAGGAGGGATATCGAGCAGTACTTC. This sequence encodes CASSLPRRDIEQYF.